This T cell receptor (beta chain) was profiled in a study of T cells in Graves' hyperthyroidism and ophthalmopathy. Regions amplified from RNA transcripts were the TCR beta CDR3 regions. The TCR CDR3 was amplified in a first-round RT-PCR using the HTBI primer set. TCRdb processed the multiplex PCR reads anew with MiXCR; each CDR3 protein has one entry. The data show 300,000 to 400,000 distinct CDR3 sequences, around a sixth seen once. V lost 4 bases to trimming and J lost 4 bases; unmatched junction nucleotides: 6. In germline, CDR1 is MNHNS, CDR2 SASEGT. The CDR3 is 14 amino acids. This clonotype was seen at least ten times.

The gene calls are TRBV6-1 and TRBJ1-1, with 7 bases lining up with TRBD1. The sample consisted of blood. This TCR was recovered from a woman between 45 and 65 years old with Graves' hyperthyroidism. The CDR3 bases are TGTGCCAGCAGTGTAGGGGGCCCAAGCACTGAAGCTTTCTTT. It translates to CASSVGGPSTEAFF.